This T cell receptor beta chain was observed in a study of cytomegalovirus exposure and HLA in healthy donors. Overall study: The Caucasian-associated ancestry cluster held roughly 80% of around 380 genotyped donors.

The V gene's germline CDR1 is SNHLY and CDR2 FYNNEI. J was trimmed by 7 bases and V by 6 bases; bases with no gene match: 8. The CDR3 has 15 residues. The PCR was carried out with 60 Vbeta primers and 13 Jbeta primers. Methods used by the authors: In a later analysis, some 80 million unique TCR beta chains included roughly 11 million shared by two or more donors. Clones were sequenced by immunoSEQ multiplex PCR, and TCRdb holds only the in-frame ones, with some missing. V, J and clone size are taken as reported in that table, and D and trimming were inferred from the DNA itself. This sample has 150,000 to 170,000 clones, with about 84% found just once. Regarding this clone: As yet, its antigen is unknown.

Notes on the study in general: Across donors, sequencing depth was assumed by presence/absence analyses to be roughly uniform.

The sequence derives from a woman in her thirties or forties in good health and CMV-seropositive. The chain combines TRBV2 with TRBJ2-1; 11 bases fit TRBD2. The sequenced sample consisted of PBMCs. CDR3 residues: CASRPTSGRANEQFF. For the CDR3, the DNA is TGTGCCAGCAGACCAACTAGCGGGAGAGCAAATGAGCAGTTCTTC.